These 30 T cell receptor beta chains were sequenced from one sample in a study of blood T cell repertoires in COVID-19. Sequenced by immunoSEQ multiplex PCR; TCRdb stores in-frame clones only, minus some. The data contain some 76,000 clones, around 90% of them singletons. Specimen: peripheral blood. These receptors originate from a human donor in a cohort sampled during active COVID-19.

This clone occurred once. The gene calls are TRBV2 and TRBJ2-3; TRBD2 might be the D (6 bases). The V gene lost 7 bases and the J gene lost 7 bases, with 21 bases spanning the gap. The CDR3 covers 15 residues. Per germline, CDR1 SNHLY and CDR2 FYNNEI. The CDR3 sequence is CASTSRRGRPHTQYF. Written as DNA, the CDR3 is TGTGCCAGCACCAGTAGGAGGGGTCGTCCGCATACGCAGTATTTT.

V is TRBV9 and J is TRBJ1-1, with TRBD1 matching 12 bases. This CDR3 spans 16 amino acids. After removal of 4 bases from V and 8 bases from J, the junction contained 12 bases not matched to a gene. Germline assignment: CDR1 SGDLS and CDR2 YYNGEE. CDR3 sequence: CASSPRGGQGAGEAFF. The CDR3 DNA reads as TGTGCCAGCAGCCCCAGGGGGGGACAGGGGGCAGGAGAAGCTTTCTTT.

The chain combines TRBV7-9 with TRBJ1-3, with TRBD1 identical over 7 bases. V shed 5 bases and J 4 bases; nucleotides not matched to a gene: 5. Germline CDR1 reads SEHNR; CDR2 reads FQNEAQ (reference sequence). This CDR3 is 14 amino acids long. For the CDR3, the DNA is TGTGCCAGCAGCCACAGGGGATCGGGAAACACCATATATTTT. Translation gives CASSHRGSGNTIYF.

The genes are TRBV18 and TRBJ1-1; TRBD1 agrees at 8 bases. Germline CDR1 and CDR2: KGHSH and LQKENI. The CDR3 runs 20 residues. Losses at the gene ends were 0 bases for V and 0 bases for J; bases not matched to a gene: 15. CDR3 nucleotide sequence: TGTGCCAGCTCACCACCGATAGGCAGGGGGCCAATTTATCTGAACACTGAAGCTTTCTTT. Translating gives CASSPPIGRGPIYLNTEAFF. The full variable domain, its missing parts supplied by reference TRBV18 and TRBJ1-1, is NAGVMQNPRHLVRRRGQEARLRCSPMKGHSHVYWYRQLPEEGLKFMVYLQKENIIDESGMPKERFSAEFPKEGPSILRIQQVVRGDSAAYFCASSPPIGRGPIYLNTEAFFGQGTRLTVV.

The CDR3 coding sequence is TGTGCCAGCAGCGACATTAGGGGCAATGAGCAGTTCTTC. It is translated as CASSDIRGNEQFF. V gene TRBV6-2 or TRBV6-3 combines with J gene TRBJ2-1, with D perhaps matching TRBD1 (5 bases). Germline assignment: CDR1 MNHEY and CDR2 SVGEGT. With 6 bases removed from V and 6 bases from J, the gap between germline ends came to 12 bases. The CDR3 is 13 residues long.

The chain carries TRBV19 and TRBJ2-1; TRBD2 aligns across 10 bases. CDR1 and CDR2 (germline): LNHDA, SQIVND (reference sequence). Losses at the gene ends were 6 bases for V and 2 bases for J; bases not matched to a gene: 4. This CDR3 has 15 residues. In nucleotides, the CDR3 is TGTGCCAGTAGCAATAGCGGGGGGACCTACAATGAGCAGTTCTTC. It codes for CASSNSGGTYNEQFF.

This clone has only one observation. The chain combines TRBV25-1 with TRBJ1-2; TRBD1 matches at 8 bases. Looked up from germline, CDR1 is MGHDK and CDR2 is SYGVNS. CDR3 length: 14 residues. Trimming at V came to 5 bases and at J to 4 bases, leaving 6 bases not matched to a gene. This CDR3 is CASSPGGAVYGYTF. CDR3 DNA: TGTGCCAGCAGTCCAGGGGGCGCAGTCTATGGCTACACCTTC.

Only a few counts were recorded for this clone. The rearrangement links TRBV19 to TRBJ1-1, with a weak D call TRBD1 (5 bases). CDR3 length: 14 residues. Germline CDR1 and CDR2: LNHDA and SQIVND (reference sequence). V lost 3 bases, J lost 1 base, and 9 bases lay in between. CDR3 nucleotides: TGTGCCAGTAGTATCTCGACAGAGAACACTGAAGCTTTCTTT. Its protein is CASSISTENTEAFF.

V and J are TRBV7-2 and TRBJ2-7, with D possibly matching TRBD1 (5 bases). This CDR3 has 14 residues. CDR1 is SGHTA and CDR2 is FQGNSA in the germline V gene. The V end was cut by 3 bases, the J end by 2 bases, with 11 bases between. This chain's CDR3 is CASSFSRETYEQYF. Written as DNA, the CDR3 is TGTGCCAGCAGCTTTAGCAGGGAAACCTACGAGCAGTACTTC.

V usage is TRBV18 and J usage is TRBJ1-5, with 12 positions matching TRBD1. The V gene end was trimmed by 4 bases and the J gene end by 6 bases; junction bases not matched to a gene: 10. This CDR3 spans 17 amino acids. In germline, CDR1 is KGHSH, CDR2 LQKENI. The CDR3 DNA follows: TGTGCCAGCTCACTAGCTCCGGGACAGGGGGCGGGTCAGCCCCAGCATTTT. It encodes CASSLAPGQGAGQPQHF.

The DNA of the CDR3 is TGTGCCAGCAGCTCTAGTAGGTCTAGCGGGATCAACCAAGAGACCCAGTACTTC. It specifies CASSSSRSSGINQETQYF. The chain has TRBV7-2 and TRBJ2-5, with TRBD2 matching over 9 bases. Trimming removed 4 bases from V and 0 bases from J; junction bases left unmatched: 12. Germline V lookup: CDR1 SGHTA, CDR2 FQGNSA. This CDR3 is 18 amino acids long.

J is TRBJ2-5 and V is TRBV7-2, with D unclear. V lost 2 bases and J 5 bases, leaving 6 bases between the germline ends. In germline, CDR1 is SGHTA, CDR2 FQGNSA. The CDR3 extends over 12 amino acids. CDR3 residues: CASSLTEETQYF. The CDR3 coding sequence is TGTGCCAGCAGCTTAACGGAGGAGACCCAGTACTTC. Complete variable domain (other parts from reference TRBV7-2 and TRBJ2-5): GAGVSQSPSNKVTEKGKDVELRCDPISGHTALYWYRQSLGQGLEFLIYFQGNSAPDKSGLPSDRFSAERTGGSVSTLTIQRTQQEDSAVYLCASSLTEETQYFGPGTRLLVL.

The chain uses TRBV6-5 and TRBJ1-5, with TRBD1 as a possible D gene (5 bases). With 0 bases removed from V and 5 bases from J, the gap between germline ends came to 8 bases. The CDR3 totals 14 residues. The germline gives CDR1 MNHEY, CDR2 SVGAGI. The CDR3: CASSYSQADQPQHF. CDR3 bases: TGTGCCAGCAGTTACTCACAGGCGGATCAGCCCCAGCATTTT.

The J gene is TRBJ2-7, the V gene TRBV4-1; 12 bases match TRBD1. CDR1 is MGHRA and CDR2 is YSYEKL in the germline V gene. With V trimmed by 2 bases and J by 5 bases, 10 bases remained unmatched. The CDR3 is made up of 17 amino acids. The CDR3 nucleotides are TGCGCCAGCAGCCAATGGGTGGGGACAGGGGGCAAGGACGAGCAGTACTTC. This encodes CASSQWVGTGGKDEQYF.

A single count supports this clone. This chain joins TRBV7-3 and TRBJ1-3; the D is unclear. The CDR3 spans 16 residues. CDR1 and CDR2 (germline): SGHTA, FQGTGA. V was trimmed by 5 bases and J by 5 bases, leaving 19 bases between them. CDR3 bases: TGTGCCAGCAGCCCCTCCGGACTTGGGCCCCGAAACACCATATATTTT. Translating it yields CASSPSGLGPRNTIYF.

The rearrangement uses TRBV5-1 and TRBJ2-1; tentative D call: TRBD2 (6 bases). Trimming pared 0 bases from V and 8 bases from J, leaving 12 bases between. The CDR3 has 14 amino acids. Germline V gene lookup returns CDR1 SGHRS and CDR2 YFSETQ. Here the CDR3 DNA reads TGCGCCAGCAGCTTGGCCGGGGGTTGGGATGAGCAGTTCTTC. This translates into CASSLAGGWDEQFF.

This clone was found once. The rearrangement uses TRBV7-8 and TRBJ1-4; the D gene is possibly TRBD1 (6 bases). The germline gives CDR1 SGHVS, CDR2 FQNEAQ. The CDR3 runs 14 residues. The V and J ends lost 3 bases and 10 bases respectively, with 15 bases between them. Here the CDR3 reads CASSFGQGTGKLFF. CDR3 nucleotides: TGTGCCAGCAGCTTCGGGCAGGGGACGGGAAAACTGTTTTTT.

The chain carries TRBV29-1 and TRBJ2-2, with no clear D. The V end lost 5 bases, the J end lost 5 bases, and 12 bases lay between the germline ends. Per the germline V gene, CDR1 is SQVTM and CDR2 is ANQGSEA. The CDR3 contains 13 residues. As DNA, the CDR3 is TGCAGCGTTCAACTGCGAGGTACCGGGGAGCTGTTTTTT. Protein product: CSVQLRGTGELFF.

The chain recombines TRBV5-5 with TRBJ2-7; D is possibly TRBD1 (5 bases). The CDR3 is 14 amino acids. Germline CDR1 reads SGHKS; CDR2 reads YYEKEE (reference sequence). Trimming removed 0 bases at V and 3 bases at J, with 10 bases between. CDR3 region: CASSLARQNYEQYF. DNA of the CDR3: TGTGCCAGCAGCTTGGCGCGACAGAACTACGAGCAGTACTTC.

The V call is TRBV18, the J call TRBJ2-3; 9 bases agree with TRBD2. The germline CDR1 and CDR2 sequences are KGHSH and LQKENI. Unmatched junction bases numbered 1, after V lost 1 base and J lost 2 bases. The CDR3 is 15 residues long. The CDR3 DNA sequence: TGTGCCAGCTCACCACAGCGGGGGGACACAGATACGCAGTATTTT. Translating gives CASSPQRGDTDTQYF.

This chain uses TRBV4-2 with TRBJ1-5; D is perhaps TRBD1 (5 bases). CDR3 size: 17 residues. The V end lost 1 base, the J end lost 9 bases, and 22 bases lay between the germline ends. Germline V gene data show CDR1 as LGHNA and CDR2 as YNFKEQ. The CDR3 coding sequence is TGTGCCAGCAGCCAAGTCCCGAGGCAGGGTGGGGTGTCGCCCCAGCATTTT. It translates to CASSQVPRQGGVSPQHF.

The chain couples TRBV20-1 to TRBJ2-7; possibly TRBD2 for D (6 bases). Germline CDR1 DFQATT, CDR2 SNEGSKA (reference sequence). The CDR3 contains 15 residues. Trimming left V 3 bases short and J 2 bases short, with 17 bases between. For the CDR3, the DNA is TGCAGTGCTAGTAAAACGGGGGTGGGGGCCTACGAGCAGTACTTC. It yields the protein CSASKTGVGAYEQYF.

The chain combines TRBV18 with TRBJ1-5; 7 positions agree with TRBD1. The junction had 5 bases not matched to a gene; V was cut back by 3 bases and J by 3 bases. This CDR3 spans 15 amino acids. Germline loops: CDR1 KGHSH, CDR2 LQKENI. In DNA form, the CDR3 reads TGTGCCAGCTCACCTTCAGGGGGGTACAATCAGCCCCAGCATTTT. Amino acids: CASSPSGGYNQPQHF.

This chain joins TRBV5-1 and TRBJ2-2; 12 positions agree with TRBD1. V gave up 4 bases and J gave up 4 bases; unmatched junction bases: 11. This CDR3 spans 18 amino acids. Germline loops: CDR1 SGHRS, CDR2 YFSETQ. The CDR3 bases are TGCGCCAGCAGCCCGGGACAGGGGGCGGATGTAATCACCGGGGAGCTGTTTTTT. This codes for CASSPGQGADVITGELFF. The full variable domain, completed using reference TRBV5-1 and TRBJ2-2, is KAGVTQTPRYLIKTRGQQVTLSCSPISGHRSVSWYQQTPGQGLQFLFEYFSETQRNKGNFPGRFSGRQFSNSRSEMNVSTLELGDSALYLCASSPGQGADVITGELFFGEGSRLTVL.

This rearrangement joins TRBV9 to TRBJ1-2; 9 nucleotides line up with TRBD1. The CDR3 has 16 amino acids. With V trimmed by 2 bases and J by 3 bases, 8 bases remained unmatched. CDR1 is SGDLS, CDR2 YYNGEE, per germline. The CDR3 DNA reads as TGTGCCAGCAGCGTCCTTGGGACAGGGAACGACTATGGCTACACCTTC. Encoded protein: CASSVLGTGNDYGYTF.

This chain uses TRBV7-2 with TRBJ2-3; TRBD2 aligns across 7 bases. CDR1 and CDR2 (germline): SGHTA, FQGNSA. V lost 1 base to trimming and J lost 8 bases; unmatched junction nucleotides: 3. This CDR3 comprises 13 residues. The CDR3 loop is CASSLVAGPTQYF. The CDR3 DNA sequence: TGTGCCAGCAGCTTAGTAGCGGGTCCTACGCAGTATTTT.

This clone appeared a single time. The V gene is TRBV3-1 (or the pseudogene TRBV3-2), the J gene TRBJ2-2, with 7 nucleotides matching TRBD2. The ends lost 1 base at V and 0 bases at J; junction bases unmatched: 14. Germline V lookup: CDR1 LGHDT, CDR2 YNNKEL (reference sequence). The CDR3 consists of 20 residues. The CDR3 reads CASSQVVLAANSANTGELFF. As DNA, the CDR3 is TGTGCCAGCAGCCAAGTGGTCCTAGCGGCGAACTCAGCGAACACCGGGGAGCTGTTTTTT.

The CDR3 loop is CASSVGLQGLYEQYF. As DNA, the CDR3 is TGTGCCAGCAGCGTAGGATTACAGGGGCTCTACGAGCAGTACTTC. The chain employs TRBV9 and TRBJ2-7, with 7 bases matching TRBD1. V lost 0 bases to trimming and J lost 3 bases; unmatched junction nucleotides: 6. CDR3 length: 15 residues. Germline loops: CDR1 SGDLS, CDR2 YYNGEE.

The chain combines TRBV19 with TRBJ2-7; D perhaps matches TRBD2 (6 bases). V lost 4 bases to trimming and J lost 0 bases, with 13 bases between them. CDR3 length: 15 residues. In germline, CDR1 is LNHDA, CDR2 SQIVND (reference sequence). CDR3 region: CASSTGLRSSYEQYF. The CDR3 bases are TGTGCCAGTAGTACGGGACTGCGGAGCTCCTACGAGCAGTACTTC.

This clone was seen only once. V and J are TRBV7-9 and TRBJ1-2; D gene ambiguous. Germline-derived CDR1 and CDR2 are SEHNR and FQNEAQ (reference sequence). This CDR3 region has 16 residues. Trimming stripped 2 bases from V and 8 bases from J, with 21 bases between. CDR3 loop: CASSLMSPGSFKGYTF. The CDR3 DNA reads TGTGCCAGCAGCTTAATGAGCCCCGGGAGTTTTAAGGGCTACACCTTC.